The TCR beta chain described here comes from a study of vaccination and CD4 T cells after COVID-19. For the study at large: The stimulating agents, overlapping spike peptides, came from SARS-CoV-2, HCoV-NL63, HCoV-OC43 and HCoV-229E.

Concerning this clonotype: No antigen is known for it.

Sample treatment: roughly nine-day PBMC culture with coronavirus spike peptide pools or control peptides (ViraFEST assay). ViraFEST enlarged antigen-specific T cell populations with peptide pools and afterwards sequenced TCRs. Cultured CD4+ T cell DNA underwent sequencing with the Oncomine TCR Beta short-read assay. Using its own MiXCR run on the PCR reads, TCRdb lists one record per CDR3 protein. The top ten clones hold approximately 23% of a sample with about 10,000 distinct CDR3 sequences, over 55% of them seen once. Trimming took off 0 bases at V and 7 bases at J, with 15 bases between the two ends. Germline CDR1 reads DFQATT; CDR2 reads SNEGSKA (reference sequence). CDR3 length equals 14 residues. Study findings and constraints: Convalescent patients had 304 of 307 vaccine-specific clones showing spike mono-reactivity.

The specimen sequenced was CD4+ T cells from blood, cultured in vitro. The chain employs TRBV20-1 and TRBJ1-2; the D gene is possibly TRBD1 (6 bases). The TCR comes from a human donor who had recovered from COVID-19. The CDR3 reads CSARDRRGLAGYTF. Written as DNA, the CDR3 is TGCAGTGCTAGAGATCGGCGGGGGCTGGCTGGCTACACCTTC.